Listed below are T cell receptor beta chains from one sample, sequenced in a study of T cell repertoires in cytomegalovirus infection. TCRdb independently ran MiXCR on the reads; one entry per CDR3 protein. The sample records approximately 770,000 distinct CDR3 sequences, 25% to 30% being singletons. These receptors' targets are unknown. Sequences were derived from cultured CD8+ T cells from PBMCs, sampled from culture after CMV antigen stimulation. The origin of the receptors is a human donor in good health (CMV status not recorded). Some clones in this sample may be carry-over from other donors' samples. CDR3s include the opening cysteine and the closing phenylalanine or tryptophan. A D gene is named only where the DNA matches it firmly. A row's size may be missing; if present it is once, few, many or a size class.

J,D,V,length,size,DNA,CDR3
TRBJ2-5,-,TRBV6-1,13,-,TGTGCCAGCAGTGTTAGTTACCAAGAGACCCAGTACTTC,CASSVSYQETQYF
TRBJ2-6,TRBD1,TRBV29-1,17,-,TGCAGCGTTGCCTGGACAGGCCTTAACTCTGGGGCCAACGTCCTGACTTTC,CSVAWTGLNSGANVLTF
TRBJ1-2,-,TRBV12-3/TRBV12-4,14,-,TGTGCCAGCAGTCCGCATAATACAGGGAATGGCTACACCTTC,CASSPHNTGNGYTF
TRBJ1-1,-,TRBV9,15,-,TGTGCCAGCAGCCCAGCAGGGGTGAGGGACACTGAAGCTTTCTTT,CASSPAGVRDTEAFF
TRBJ2-3,TRBD1,TRBV6-1,15,-,TGTGCCAGCGATCGCAGGGGGAGTTTCACAGATACGCAGTATTTT,CASDRRGSFTDTQYF
TRBJ2-3,-,TRBV28,16,-,TGTGCCAGCAGTTTAAATAACGGCGTCAACACAGATACGCAGTATTTT,CASSLNNGVNTDTQYF
TRBJ2-2,TRBD1,TRBV6-5,16,-,TGTGCCAGCAGTTACTCGAGGGGGCTGGGCACCGGGGAGCTGTTTTTT,CASSYSRGLGTGELFF
TRBJ2-3,-,TRBV7-4,13,-,TGTGCCAGCAGCGAAACCCCCACAGATACGCAGTATTTT,CASSETPTDTQYF
TRBJ1-6,-,TRBV13,15,-,TGTGCCAGCACCCCCAGGGCCTACTGTAATTCACCCCTCCACTTT,CASTPRAYCNSPLHF
TRBJ2-7,-,TRBV5-6,14,few,TGTGCCAGCAGCTTGTTAGACTATGAGAGGTATCGGTACTTC,CASSLLDYERYRYF
TRBJ2-1,TRBD2,TRBV6-2/TRBV6-3,16,-,TGTGCCAGCAGCCAGACGGGACTAGCGGACTACAATGAGCAGTTCTTC,CASSQTGLADYNEQFF
TRBJ1-4,-,TRBV25-1,13,many,TGTGCCAGCAGTGAATATAAGCCTGAAAAACTGTTTTTT,CASSEYKPEKLFF
TRBJ2-3,TRBD2,TRBV10-1,15,-,TGCGCCAGCAGTGAGGCTAGCGGGGGCCTGGATACGCAGTATTTT,CASSEASGGLDTQYF
TRBJ2-5,TRBD1,TRBV10-2,15,-,TGCGCCAGCAAAGGGACAGGGTCTTTATTGGGGACCCAGTACTTC,CASKGTGSLLGTQYF
TRBJ1-2,-,TRBV12-3/TRBV12-4,13,-,TGTGCCAGCAGTTTCTATACGGGCTATGGCTACACCTTC,CASSFYTGYGYTF
TRBJ1-2,TRBD1,TRBV7-6,16,-,TGTGACAGCAGCTTAGGAGCTACAGGGGGACGATATGGCTACACCTTC,CDSSLGATGGRYGYTF
TRBJ1-1,-,TRBV2,12,few,TGTGCCAGCAGGAGGAAGGACACTGAAGCTTTCTTT,CASRRKDTEAFF
TRBJ2-1,TRBD2,TRBV10-3,18,-,TGTGCCATCAGAGCCGTTAAGACTAGCGGGGGAAAACGGAATGAGCAGTTCTTC,CAIRAVKTSGGKRNEQFF
TRBJ2-5,-,TRBV7-8,15,few,TGTGCCAGCAGAAGCCCAGGGGGGACTCAAGAGACCCAGTACTTC,CASRSPGGTQETQYF
TRBJ1-6,-,TRBV7-8,13,few,TGTGCCAGCGGACTGGCAGGGCATTCACCCCTCCACTTT,CASGLAGHSPLHF
TRBJ1-2,-,TRBV4-1,13,few,TGCGCCAGCAGCCAGGAGAATAACTATGGCTACACCTTC,CASSQENNYGYTF
TRBJ1-1,-,TRBV27,15,-,TGTGCCAGCAGTCCAGGGATCACAGGGAACACTGAAGCTTTCTTT,CASSPGITGNTEAFF
TRBJ2-7,-,TRBV6-1,13,many,TGTGCCAGCAGCGCCAGGGTTTCCTACGAGCAGTACTTC,CASSARVSYEQYF
TRBJ1-3,-,TRBV6-2/TRBV6-3,11,few,TGTGCCAGCGGGGAAGGAGACACCATATATTTT,CASGEGDTIYF
TRBJ2-7,-,TRBV19,13,-,TGTGCCAGTAGTCCGGGGACAAATAACGAGCAGTACTTC,CASSPGTNNEQYF
TRBJ2-3,-,TRBV9,15,-,TGTGCCAGCAGCGTGGGACAATCAGGGGCAGATACGCAGTATTTT,CASSVGQSGADTQYF
TRBJ2-2,-,TRBV19,16,few,TGTGCCAGTAGTTGGCCCGAACAGGATTTCACCGGGGAGCTGTTTTTT,CASSWPEQDFTGELFF
TRBJ2-1,TRBD2,TRBV11-3,17,-,TGTGCCAGCAGCTTCTCTAGCGGGGGGGCGGCAGGCAATGAGCAGTTCTTC,CASSFSSGGAAGNEQFF
TRBJ1-2,-,TRBV7-2,15,-,TGTGCCAGCAGCCATCCGCTTGTTGGCAACTATGGCTACACCTTC,CASSHPLVGNYGYTF
TRBJ1-1,TRBD1,TRBV5-1,19,once,TGCGCCAGCAGCTTACAACCCCCGGGACAGGGATATCCGAACACTGAAGCTTTCTTT,CASSLQPPGQGYPNTEAFF
TRBJ1-5,TRBD1,TRBV12-3/TRBV12-4,14,few,TGTGCCAGCTGGGGACAGGCGATCAATCAGCCCCAGCATTTT,CASWGQAINQPQHF
TRBJ2-3,-,TRBV6-5,11,many,TGTGCCAGCAGTTATTCAGATACGCAGTATTTT,CASSYSDTQYF
TRBJ2-1,TRBD2,TRBV6-1,18,many,TGTGCCAGCAGTGACCCCAAAAGACTAGCGGGCTCCTACAATGAGCAGTTCTTC,CASSDPKRLAGSYNEQFF
TRBJ1-6,TRBD1,TRBV5-6,13,few,TGTGCCAGCAGCGGGACAGCTAATTCACCCCTCCACTTT,CASSGTANSPLHF
TRBJ2-1,-,TRBV7-6,16,-,TGTGCCAGCAGCTTATCGTTCGACGTGGGGACTAATGAGCAGTTCTTC,CASSLSFDVGTNEQFF
TRBJ2-5,TRBD1,TRBV9,15,few,TGTGCCAGCAGCCAGGTGACAGGGAACGGGGAGACCCAGTACTTC,CASSQVTGNGETQYF
TRBJ1-2,TRBD1,TRBV19,17,-,TGTGCCAGTAGTCTCCACCCGGGACAGGGATCAGGCTATGGCTACACCTTC,CASSLHPGQGSGYGYTF
TRBJ2-2,TRBD2,TRBV6-1,16,-,TGTGCCAGCAGTCAAGCGGGGGGGCGTCACACCGGGGAGCTGTTTTTT,CASSQAGGRHTGELFF
TRBJ2-3,TRBD1,TRBV7-3,15,many,TGTGCCAGCAGGAAAAGACAGGGATTTACAGATACGCAGTATTTT,CASRKRQGFTDTQYF
TRBJ2-3,-,TRBV9,15,few,TGTGCCAGCAGCGTAAGCTCGGGACACACAGATACGCAGTATTTT,CASSVSSGHTDTQYF
TRBJ1-3,-,TRBV9,15,few,TGTGCCAGCAGCGTAATCGGGTCTACTGGAAACACCATATATTTT,CASSVIGSTGNTIYF
TRBJ2-2,-,TRBV28,15,few,TGTGCCAGCAGTTTCCCCGTCAGTGGGACCGGGGAGCTGTTTTTT,CASSFPVSGTGELFF
TRBJ2-7,-,TRBV10-3,13,-,TGTGCCATCACGGCAGGGGACTCCTACGAGCAGTACTTC,CAITAGDSYEQYF
TRBJ1-5,-,TRBV6-2/TRBV6-3,15,-,TGTGCCAGCAGCGCAGGGGTGGAGAGCAATCAGCCCCAGCATTTT,CASSAGVESNQPQHF
TRBJ1-2,TRBD1,TRBV27,15,-,TGTGCCAGCACCCTAACAGGACAGGGAAACTATGGCTACACCTTC,CASTLTGQGNYGYTF
TRBJ1-1,TRBD1,TRBV27,11,few,TGTGCCAGCAACAGGGGAGCTGAAGCTTTCTTT,CASNRGAEAFF
TRBJ1-5,-,TRBV7-9,14,-,TGTGCCAGCAGCGCGAAGGGCTCAGGACAGCCCCAGCATTTT,CASSAKGSGQPQHF
TRBJ2-4,TRBD1,TRBV2,18,-,TGTGCCAGCAGAACACCCGGGGGACAGGGGGGTACCAAAAACATTCAGTACTTC,CASRTPGGQGGTKNIQYF